The 30 T cell receptor beta chains reported below all come from one sample, sequenced in a study of blood T cell repertoires in COVID-19 (dated by TCRdb to 2019 to 2021). Libraries were prepared through the immunoSEQ multiplex PCR assay. Drawn from immuneACCESS, this table holds only the in-frame rearrangements with V and J called that TCRdb kept. Clones are partly lost; checked studies trace under half to an unresolved V gene and leave the rest unexplained. For this sample there are under 200,000 clones; around 80% appear just once. 8.1% of the sample belongs to the ten largest clones. The source material was peripheral blood. The receptors derive from a man aged 55-75 years with acute or convalescent COVID-19.

The chain has TRBV30 and TRBJ1-6; 12 positions agree with TRBD1. Germline-derived CDR1 and CDR2 are GTSNPN and SVGIG (reference sequence). CDR3 length: 20 amino acids. With 5 bases clipped from V and 0 bases from J, the junction kept 14 bases outside the gene matches. The CDR3 loop reads CAWGSLGQGARSSYNSPLHF. For the CDR3, the DNA is TGTGCCTGGGGTTCGTTGGGACAGGGGGCAAGGAGCTCCTATAATTCACCCCTCCACTTT.

This chain connects TRBV18 to TRBJ2-7, with D tentatively TRBD1 (7 bases). This CDR3 is 16 amino acids long. CDR1 is KGHSH, CDR2 LQKENI, per germline. V lost 2 bases to trimming and J lost 5 bases, with 19 bases between them. The CDR3 nucleotides are TGTGCCAGCTCACCATTCGGGCAGGGGGGAGAAAACGAGCAGTACTTC. Protein product: CASSPFGQGGENEQYF.

The gene calls are TRBV9 and TRBJ1-1; D gene uncertain. CDR3 length: 14 amino acids. V lost 3 bases and J 7 bases, leaving 16 bases between the germline ends. The V gene's germline CDR1 is SGDLS and CDR2 YYNGEE. This CDR3 is CASSAGLRGGEAFF. The CDR3 region has the DNA TGTGCCAGCAGCGCCGGACTTCGGGGTGGTGAAGCTTTCTTT.

The rearrangement uses TRBV7-3 and TRBJ1-1; TRBD1 agrees at 8 bases. The CDR3 extends over 15 amino acids. Per the germline V gene, CDR1 is SGHTA and CDR2 is FQGTGA. V lost 5 bases, J lost 4 bases, and 9 bases stayed unmatched. The DNA for the CDR3 is TGTGCCAGCAGCCCACATCAGGGGGCGCTCACTGAAGCTTTCTTT. It encodes CASSPHQGALTEAFF. The whole variable domain, remainder taken from reference TRBV7-3 and TRBJ1-1, is GAGVSQTPSNKVTEKGKYVELRCDPISGHTALYWYRQSLGQGPEFLIYFQGTGAADDSGLPNDRFFAVRPEGSVSTLKIQRTERGDSAVYLCASSPHQGALTEAFFGQGTRLTVV.

The CDR3 region is CASTGQINTEAFF. The CDR3 nucleotides are TGTGCCAGCACGGGACAGATCAACACTGAAGCTTTCTTT. The rearrangement links TRBV6-5 to TRBJ1-1; the match to TRBD1 covers 7 bases. Germline CDR1 MNHEY, CDR2 SVGAGI. The CDR3 consists of 13 residues. J was trimmed by 2 bases and V by 7 bases; bases with no gene match: 4.

J is TRBJ1-4 and V is TRBV14; D call uncertain. Germline V CDR1 and CDR2: SGHDN, FVKESK. CDR3 size: 12 residues. The V end lost 2 bases, the J end lost 7 bases, and 5 bases lay between the germline ends. The CDR3 region has the DNA TGTGCCAGCAGCCAAAACAGTGAAAAACTGTTTTTT. It is translated as CASSQNSEKLFF.

V is TRBV6-5 and J is TRBJ2-5, with D perhaps TRBD1 (7 bases). This CDR3 region has 14 residues. V lost 6 bases and J 5 bases, leaving 16 bases between the germline ends. Germline V gives CDR1 MNHEY, CDR2 SVGAGI. This CDR3 reads CASRPQGGGETQYF. CDR3 sequence (DNA): TGTGCCAGCAGGCCCCAGGGGGGCGGGGAGACCCAGTACTTC.

This clone was recorded many times. The chain couples TRBV14 to TRBJ2-1, with D uncertain. Germline CDR1 SGHDN, CDR2 FVKESK. V was trimmed by 0 bases and J by 7 bases, leaving 10 bases between them. The CDR3 is made up of 14 amino acids. In DNA, the CDR3 is TGTGCCAGCAGCCAAGATAATACCCTAAATGAGCAGTTCTTC. It specifies CASSQDNTLNEQFF.

The genes are TRBV10-3 and TRBJ2-3; 10 bases fit TRBD2. Looked up from germline, CDR1 is ENHRY and CDR2 is SYGVKD. The V segment lost 6 bases and the J segment 2 bases; nucleotides outside the gene matches: 8. The CDR3 has 16 amino acids. The DNA for the CDR3 is TGTGCCATCAGGGGGACTAGCGCTGCAGACACAGATACGCAGTATTTT. It codes for CAIRGTSAADTDTQYF.

V gene TRBV7-8 combines with J gene TRBJ2-7; 10 bases are a match to TRBD2. The germline gives CDR1 SGHVS, CDR2 FQNEAQ. This CDR3 region has 17 residues. Germline trimming cut 2 bases from V and 0 bases from J; bases unmatched to any gene: 7. DNA for the CDR3: TGTGCCAGCAGCTTATCCCTAGCGGGGGATTACTCCTACGAGCAGTACTTC. It codes for CASSLSLAGDYSYEQYF.

The chain employs TRBV10-3 and TRBJ1-2; 8 bases match TRBD1. Germline assignment: CDR1 ENHRY and CDR2 SYGVKD. The CDR3 consists of 13 residues. Trimming cost V 9 bases and J 3 bases; bases outside gene matches: 6. The CDR3 loop reads CAIGTGEHYGYTF. DNA of the CDR3: TGTGCCATAGGGACAGGCGAACACTATGGCTACACCTTC.

The CDR3 nucleotides are TGTGCCAGCAGTCTATTGTCCGGGACAGGCCCCTACGAGCAGTACTTC. It specifies CASSLLSGTGPYEQYF. The V call is TRBV27, the J call TRBJ2-7, with 8 bases lining up with TRBD1. This CDR3 spans 16 amino acids. V shed 5 bases and J 2 bases; nucleotides not matched to a gene: 11. Per the germline V gene, CDR1 is MNHEY and CDR2 is SMNVEV (reference sequence).

V is TRBV5-4 and J is TRBJ1-1; 9 bases map to TRBD1. This CDR3 is built from 12 residues. Per germline, CDR1 SGHNT and CDR2 YYREEE (reference sequence). The junction had 3 bases not matched to a gene; V was cut back by 4 bases and J by 8 bases. The CDR3 DNA is TGTGCCAGCAGCGTCGGGACAGGGGAAGCTTTCTTT. It translates to CASSVGTGEAFF.

The CDR3 bases are TGTGCCAGCAGCACACAGGGAAATCAGCCCCAGCATTTT. As protein: CASSTQGNQPQHF. The chain uses TRBV3-1 (or the pseudogene TRBV3-2) and TRBJ1-5; a weak D match, TRBD1 (6 bases). Trimming left V 5 bases short and J 4 bases short, with 9 bases between. Germline assignment: CDR1 LGHDT and CDR2 YNNKEL (reference sequence). This CDR3 has 13 amino acids.

The chain uses TRBV19 and TRBJ1-4; 8 bases are a match to TRBD1. This CDR3 spans 15 amino acids. The junction had 6 bases not matched to a gene; V was cut back by 4 bases and J by 5 bases. Looked up from germline, CDR1 is LNHDA and CDR2 is SQIVND (reference sequence). CDR3 amino acids: CASSNGQGANEKLFF. The CDR3 DNA sequence: TGTGCCAGTAGTAACGGACAGGGAGCGAATGAAAAACTGTTTTTT. The variable domain in full, with the rest retrieved from reference TRBV19 and TRBJ1-4, is DGGITQSPKYLFRKEGQNVTLSCEQNLNHDAMYWYRQDPGQGLRLIYYSQIVNDFQKGDIAEGYSVSREKKESFPLTVTSAQKNPTAFYLCASSNGQGANEKLFFGSGTQLSVL.

The chain is built from TRBV2 and TRBJ2-2; D is unclear. There are 16 residues in the CDR3. Germline values: CDR1 SNHLY, CDR2 FYNNEI. Trimming removed 0 bases from V and 6 bases from J, with 14 bases in between. CDR3 sequence (DNA): TGTGCCAGCAGTGAAGCGGTTTTTGGGCAGCCCGGGGAGCTGTTTTTT. Amino acid sequence: CASSEAVFGQPGELFF.

The V and J genes are TRBV7-9 and TRBJ2-1; 7 bases map to TRBD2. V shed 5 bases and J 0 bases; nucleotides not matched to a gene: 7. The CDR3 extends over 16 amino acids. Looked up from germline, CDR1 is SEHNR and CDR2 is FQNEAQ (reference sequence). DNA of the CDR3: TGTGCCAGCAGCCCCATGGGGGGGATCTCCTACAATGAGCAGTTCTTC. It codes for CASSPMGGISYNEQFF. Together with reference TRBV7-9 and TRBJ2-1, the CDR3 gives the full variable domain: DTGVSQNPRHKITKRGQNVTFRCDPISEHNRLYWYRQTLGQGPEFLTYFQNEAQLEKSRLLSDRFSAERPKGSFSTLEIQRTEQGDSAMYLCASSPMGGISYNEQFFGPGTRLTVL.

The gene calls are TRBV10-3 and TRBJ2-3, with 10 bases that match TRBD2. This CDR3 is built from 16 residues. After removal of 7 bases from V and 0 bases from J, the junction contained 7 bases not matched to a gene. Per germline, CDR1 ENHRY and CDR2 SYGVKD. The CDR3: CAITPSGGHSTDTQYF. The CDR3 nucleotides read TGTGCCATCACCCCTAGCGGGGGCCACAGCACAGATACGCAGTATTTT.

The J gene is TRBJ2-2, the V gene TRBV5-6; D not resolved. CDR3 length: 16 amino acids. Germline V lookup: CDR1 SGHDT, CDR2 YYEEEE. The ends were cut back, 4 bases at V and 3 bases at J, with 16 bases in the middle. The CDR3 region is CASSQRLSTYTGELFF. CDR3 sequence (DNA): TGTGCCAGCAGCCAGCGACTTTCAACTTACACCGGGGAGCTGTTTTTT.

This chain joins TRBV2 and TRBJ1-1; D is unclear. The CDR3 contains 14 residues. Trimming stripped 9 bases from V and 4 bases from J, with 18 bases between. Germline CDR1 reads SNHLY; CDR2 reads FYNNEI. The CDR3 nucleotides read TGTGCCAGTTATCTCTCCCTGGAGGCCACTGAAGCTTTCTTT. Translating gives CASYLSLEATEAFF.

The J gene is TRBJ2-5, the V gene TRBV5-4; 9 bases are a match to TRBD1. Trimming took 0 bases from V and 4 from J; bases not matched to a gene: 4. CDR3 length equals 15 residues. CDR1 is SGHNT and CDR2 is YYREEE in the germline V gene (reference sequence). The CDR3 is CASSLVQGAPETQYF. As DNA, the CDR3 is TGTGCCAGCAGCTTGGTACAGGGGGCCCCAGAGACCCAGTACTTC.

V and J are TRBV7-2 and TRBJ2-1, with 11 bases aligning to TRBD2. This CDR3 is built from 18 residues. V was pared by 4 bases and J by 0 bases, with 8 bases of the junction left unmatched. Germline V gene lookup returns CDR1 SGHTA and CDR2 FQGNSA. The CDR3 DNA follows: TGTGCCAGCAGCTCGCGTAGCGGGGGGGACTTCTCCTACAATGAGCAGTTCTTC. Amino acid sequence: CASSSRSGGDFSYNEQFF.

The V call is TRBV4-3, the J call TRBJ2-3; 8 bases are shared with TRBD2. Per the germline V gene, CDR1 is LGHNA and CDR2 is YSLEER. With 0 bases clipped from V and 3 bases from J, the junction kept 11 bases outside the gene matches. This CDR3 has 18 residues. The CDR3 reads CASSQDLSAGGRTDTQYF. The DNA of the CDR3 is TGCGCCAGCAGCCAAGATCTGTCGGCGGGGGGAAGGACAGATACGCAGTATTTT.

The rearrangement links TRBV24-1 to TRBJ2-1; TRBD1 is a possible D gene (8 bases). The germline gives CDR1 KGHDR, CDR2 SFDVKD. V dropped 3 bases and J dropped 4 bases, with 15 bases sitting between them. The CDR3 runs to 16 residues. The CDR3 loop is CATSDQQGGAYNEQFF. The CDR3, as DNA: TGTGCCACCAGTGATCAACAGGGGGGGGCTTACAATGAGCAGTTCTTC.

This chain links TRBV5-8 with TRBJ2-2, with D perhaps TRBD1 (6 bases). Germline lookup yields CDR1 SGHTS and CDR2 YDEGEE. The CDR3 totals 15 residues. The germline V and J ends were trimmed by 0 bases and 2 bases, with 8 bases remaining between them. The chain's CDR3 is CASSLGQENTGELFF. In DNA form, the CDR3 reads TGTGCCAGCAGCTTGGGACAGGAAAACACCGGGGAGCTGTTTTTT.

This clone was recorded a few times. J is TRBJ2-5 and V is TRBV24-1; D is undetermined. CDR1 and CDR2 (germline): KGHDR, SFDVKD. The CDR3 spans 14 residues. V was cut by 1 base and J by 5 bases, with 10 bases left in between. As DNA, the CDR3 is TGTGCCACCAGTGATTTTGGAGCCGGTGAGACCCAGTACTTC. Amino acid sequence: CATSDFGAGETQYF.

The chain has TRBV3-1 (or the pseudogene TRBV3-2) and TRBJ2-1; D unresolved. Germline lookup yields CDR1 LGHDT and CDR2 YNNKEL (reference sequence). The CDR3 sequence is 15 residues long. The germline V and J ends were trimmed by 3 bases and 10 bases, with 19 bases remaining between them. The CDR3, as DNA: TGTGCCAGCAGCCAGCAACCCTCCGGAGACGTAGAGCAGTTCTTC. Translated: CASSQQPSGDVEQFF.

The chain recombines TRBV7-6 with TRBJ1-2; D gene unclear. The germline V gene encodes CDR1 SGHVS and CDR2 FNYEAQ. This CDR3 has 17 residues. V was pared by 1 base and J by 1 base, with 16 bases between. The CDR3 DNA sequence: TGTGCCAGCAGCTTAGGGAGGGAAGGTGGAGTTAACTATGGCTACACCTTC. It codes for CASSLGREGGVNYGYTF.

This rearrangement joins TRBV2 to TRBJ1-2; a possible D gene is TRBD1 (5 bases). The germline CDR1 and CDR2 sequences are SNHLY and FYNNEI. The CDR3 runs 14 residues. Trimming took 4 bases from V and 7 from J, leaving 16 bases between them. For the CDR3, the DNA is TGTGCCAGCAGTGTTAGGACCGGGGGACTTGGCTACACCTTC. Protein sequence: CASSVRTGGLGYTF.

This rearrangement joins TRBV24-1 to TRBJ2-1, with 7 bases that match TRBD1. CDR1 KGHDR and CDR2 SFDVKD come from the germline V gene. V trimming: 5 bases; J trimming: 4 bases; junction bases outside the gene matches: 7. The CDR3 is 15 residues long. The CDR3 region is CATSVLDRDYNEQFF. CDR3 sequence (DNA): TGTGCCACCAGTGTATTAGACAGGGATTACAATGAGCAGTTCTTC.